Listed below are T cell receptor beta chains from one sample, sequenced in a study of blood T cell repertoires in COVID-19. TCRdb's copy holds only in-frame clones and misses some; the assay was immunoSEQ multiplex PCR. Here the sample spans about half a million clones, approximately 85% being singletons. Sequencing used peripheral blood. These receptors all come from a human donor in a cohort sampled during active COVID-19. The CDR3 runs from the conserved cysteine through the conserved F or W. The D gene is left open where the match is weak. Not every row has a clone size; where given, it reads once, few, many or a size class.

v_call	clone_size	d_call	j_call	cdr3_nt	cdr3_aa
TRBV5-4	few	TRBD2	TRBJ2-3	TGTGCCAGCAGCTGGGCTAGCGGGAGTATAGATACGCAGTATTTT	CASSWASGSIDTQYF
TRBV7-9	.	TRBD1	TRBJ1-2	TGTGCCAGCAGCTTAGGAGAGCCCGGGACAGTTTATGGCTACACCTTC	CASSLGEPGTVYGYTF
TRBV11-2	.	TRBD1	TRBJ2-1	TGTGCCAGCAGCTTAGTGAGGGGGCGTGCTCAGGTCTTC	CASSLVRGRAQVF
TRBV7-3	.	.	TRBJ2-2	TGTGCCAGCAGCTTGGTAGCGGAAACTGGCACCGGGGAGCTGTTTTTT	CASSLVAETGTGELFF
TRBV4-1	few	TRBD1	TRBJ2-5	TGCGCCAGCAGCCAACTAGGGACAGTCCAAGAGACCCAGTACTTC	CASSQLGTVQETQYF
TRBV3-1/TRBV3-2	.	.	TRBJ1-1	TGTGCCAGCAGCCAAAGGCGGGGGGCTGAAGCTTTCTTT	CASSQRRGAEAFF
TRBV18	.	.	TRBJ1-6	TGTGCCAGCTCACAGGAAGGTCGTCCTTCAGGGTCACCCCTCCACTTT	CASSQEGRPSGSPLHF
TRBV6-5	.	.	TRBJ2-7	TGTGCCAGCAGGGATGACCGACAGGGAGGCTACGAGCAGTACTTC	CASRDDRQGGYEQYF
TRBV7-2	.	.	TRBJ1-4	TGTGCCAGCAGCTCCCGGAGGGGAACTAATGAAAAACTGTTTTTT	CASSSRRGTNEKLFF
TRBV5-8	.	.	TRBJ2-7	TGTGCCAGCAGCCCGCGGGGTCCTACAAAGCAGTACTTC	CASSPRGPTKQYF
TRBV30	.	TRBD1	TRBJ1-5	TGTGCCTGGAGTTTAGGGGACAGGGTCAATCAGCCCCAGCATTTT	CAWSLGDRVNQPQHF
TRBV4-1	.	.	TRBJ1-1	TGCGCCAGCAGCCAAGATAGAGGGATTAACACTGAAGCTTTCTTT	CASSQDRGINTEAFF
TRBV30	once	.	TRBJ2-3	TGTGCCTGGAGTGCAGGGACTCCGGGGACTTACACAGATACGCAGTATTTT	CAWSAGTPGTYTDTQYF
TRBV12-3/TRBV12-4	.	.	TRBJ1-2	TGTGCCAGCAGTTCAGGGATCTATGGCTACACCTTC	CASSSGIYGYTF
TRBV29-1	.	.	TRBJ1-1	TGCAGCGTTGTATCGCAGGGAATAGGTACTGAAGCTTTCTTT	CSVVSQGIGTEAFF
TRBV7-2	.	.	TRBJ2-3	TGTGCCAGCAGCTTTCCTAAAAATGGTACGGACAAACGCACAGATACGCAGTATTTT	CASSFPKNGTDKRTDTQYF
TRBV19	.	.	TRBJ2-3	TGTGCCAGTAGTATACGGGGGTCCGGCACAGATACGCAGTATTTT	CASSIRGSGTDTQYF
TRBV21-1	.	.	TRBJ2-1	TGTGCCAGCAGCAAAGCGCCCCTAGCGGGCTCCTACAATGAGCAGTTCTTC	CASSKAPLAGSYNEQFF
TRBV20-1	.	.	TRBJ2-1	TGCAGTGCTAGATACGGAGGGGAGCAGTTCTTC	CSARYGGEQFF
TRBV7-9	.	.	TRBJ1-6	TGTGCCAGCAGCCGGATTGGACAGTCAAATTCACCCCTCCACTTT	CASSRIGQSNSPLHF
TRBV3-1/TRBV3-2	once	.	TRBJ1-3	TGTGCCAGCAGCCTCCGGGACAACCCTGGAAACACCATATATTTT	CASSLRDNPGNTIYF
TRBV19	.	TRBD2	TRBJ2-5	TGTGCCAGTAGAACTAGCGGGCTTCGTAAAGAGACCCAGTACTTC	CASRTSGLRKETQYF
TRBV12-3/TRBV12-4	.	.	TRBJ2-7	TGTGCCAGCAGTAGGGGACTGGCCGAGCAGTACTTC	CASSRGLAEQYF
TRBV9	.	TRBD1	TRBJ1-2	TGTGCCAGCAGCGTAGCCGGACAGGGGGTAAACTATGGCTACACCTTC	CASSVAGQGVNYGYTF
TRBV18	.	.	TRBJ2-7	TGTGCCAGCTCACTGCGGAGCCGCCACGAGCAGTACTTC	CASSLRSRHEQYF
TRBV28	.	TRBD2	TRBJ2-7	TGTGCCAGCAGTTGGGCGGGAGGGCCTCAAGACGAGCAGTACTTC	CASSWAGGPQDEQYF
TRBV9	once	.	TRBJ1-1	TGTGCCAGCAGCTTCACACCGGGGAAGGATGAAGCTTTCTTT	CASSFTPGKDEAFF
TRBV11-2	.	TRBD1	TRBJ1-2	TGTGCCAGCAGCTTAGCCGGACAGGGCCGGGGCTACACCTTC	CASSLAGQGRGYTF
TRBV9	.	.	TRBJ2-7	TGTGCCAGCAGCGTAGGGGCGCTCGCGCCTTCCTACGAGCAGTACTTC	CASSVGALAPSYEQYF
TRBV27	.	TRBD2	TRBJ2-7	TGTGCCAGCTATGGGGGCACTAGCGGGATCGGCTACGAGCAGTACTTC	CASYGGTSGIGYEQYF
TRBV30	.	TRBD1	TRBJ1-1	TGTGCCTGGAGCGGACAGGGGGACACTGAAGCTTTCTTT	CAWSGQGDTEAFF
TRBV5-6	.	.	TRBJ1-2	TGTGCCAGCAGCTTGGCAGGGAACTATGGCTACACCTTC	CASSLAGNYGYTF